The entry that follows covers one TCR beta chain sequence. The trim removed 4 bases at V and 4 bases at J, leaving 5 bases unmatched. In germline, CDR1 is MDHEN, CDR2 SYDVKM. This CDR3 is 14 amino acids long. Some clones are missing from TCRdb's copy, which holds only in-frame ones; the method was immunoSEQ multiplex PCR. The sample lists some 57,000 clones, roughly 95% occurring once. This sample stems from a study of control samples from healthy donors and cancer patients. The source material was blood. The TCR comes from a man aged 25-45 years in good health. This chain uses TRBV28 with TRBJ1-2; the match to TRBD1 covers 8 bases. In nucleotides, the CDR3 is TGTGCCAGCAGTTACGGACAGGGCCCCTATGGCTACACCTTC. Protein: CASSYGQGPYGYTF.